A single sample gave rise to the 4 T cell receptor beta chains below, sequenced in a study of shared clonotypes between healthy human individuals. Profiled with immunoSEQ multiplex PCR; TCRdb holds only in-frame clones, not every one. The sample consists of hundreds of thousands of clones, around two thirds of them appearing once. Sequenced: memory CD4+ T cells sorted from blood. Subset reported: CD45RA-negative fraction. Receptors originate from a woman younger than 45 in good health.

This chain joins TRBV7-6 and TRBJ2-5; the D is unclear. Germline lookup yields CDR1 SGHVS and CDR2 FNYEAQ. The CDR3 spans 12 residues. Between the trimmed V and J ends, which lost 5 bases and 5 bases, there was a span of 9 bases. CDR3 sequence (DNA): TGTGCCAGCAGCGCCGGAATTGAGACCCAGTACTTC. It codes for CASSAGIETQYF.

CDR3 sequence reads: CASGPNLGASGNTIYF. CDR3 nucleotides: TGTGCCAGCGGCCCTAATCTTGGGGCCTCTGGAAACACCATATATTTT. This rearrangement joins TRBV5-4 to TRBJ1-3; D may be TRBD1 (5 bases). CDR3 size: 16 residues. Trimming removed 7 bases from V and 0 bases from J, with 17 bases in between. Germline assignment: CDR1 SGHNT and CDR2 YYREEE (reference sequence).

The rearrangement joins TRBV5-1 to TRBJ2-3; tentative D call: TRBD2 (6 bases). Germline-derived CDR1 and CDR2 are SGHRS and YFSETQ. The CDR3 length is 13 residues. The ends were cut back, 3 bases at V and 2 bases at J, with 7 bases in the middle. The chain's CDR3 is CASSSSATDTQYF. The CDR3 DNA reads as TGCGCCAGCAGCTCTAGCGCCACAGATACGCAGTATTTT.

The chain couples TRBV11-3 to TRBJ1-1, with a possible D match to TRBD1 (6 bases). V was shortened by 5 bases and J by 7 bases, with 20 bases between the two germline ends. Germline V gene lookup returns CDR1 SGHNT and CDR2 YENEEA. This CDR3 region has 15 residues. This CDR3 reads CASSVSGHGYGEAFF. The CDR3 region has the DNA TGTGCCAGCAGCGTATCGGGACACGGATATGGTGAAGCTTTCTTT.